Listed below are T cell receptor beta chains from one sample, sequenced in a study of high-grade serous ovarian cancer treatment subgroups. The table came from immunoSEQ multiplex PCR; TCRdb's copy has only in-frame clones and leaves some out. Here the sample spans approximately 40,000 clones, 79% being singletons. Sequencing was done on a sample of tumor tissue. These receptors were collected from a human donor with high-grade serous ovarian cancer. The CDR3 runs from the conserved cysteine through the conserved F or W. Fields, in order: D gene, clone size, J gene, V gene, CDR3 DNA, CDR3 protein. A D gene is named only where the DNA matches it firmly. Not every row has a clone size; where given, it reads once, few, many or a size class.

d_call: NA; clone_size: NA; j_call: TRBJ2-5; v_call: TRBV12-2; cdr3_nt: TGTGCAAGTCGCTTAGGCCTAACTCGGGAACAAGAGACCCAGTACTTC; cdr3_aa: CASRLGLTREQETQYF
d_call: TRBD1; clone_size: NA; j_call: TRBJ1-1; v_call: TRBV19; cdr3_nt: TGTGCCAGTAGTCCGACAGGGATAGGTGAAGCTTTCTTT; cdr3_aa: CASSPTGIGEAFF
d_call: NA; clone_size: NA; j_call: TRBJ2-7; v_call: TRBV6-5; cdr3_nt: TGTGCCAGCAAGGACAGTACCTACGAGCAGTACTTC; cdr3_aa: CASKDSTYEQYF
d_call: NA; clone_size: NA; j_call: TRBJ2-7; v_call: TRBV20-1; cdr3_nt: TGCAGTGCTAGAGTCCACTACGAGCAGTACTTC; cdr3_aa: CSARVHYEQYF
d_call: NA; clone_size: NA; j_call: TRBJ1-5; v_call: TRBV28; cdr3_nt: TGTGCCAGCAGTCGTCAGCCCCAGCATTTT; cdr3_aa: CASSRQPQHF
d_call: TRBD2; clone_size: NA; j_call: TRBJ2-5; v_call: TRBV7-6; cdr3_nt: TGTGCCAGCAGCTTAGGCGATAGCGGGAGTAAGACCCAGTACTTC; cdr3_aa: CASSLGDSGSKTQYF
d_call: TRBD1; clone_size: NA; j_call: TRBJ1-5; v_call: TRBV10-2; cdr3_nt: TGCGCCAGCCGACTCTCAGGGGGCCATCAGCCCCAGCATTTT; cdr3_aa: CASRLSGGHQPQHF
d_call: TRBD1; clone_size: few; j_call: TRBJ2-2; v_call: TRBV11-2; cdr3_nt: TGTGCCAGCTTGAGAGGCCAGGGGGCCGGGGAGCTGTTTTTT; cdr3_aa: CASLRGQGAGELFF
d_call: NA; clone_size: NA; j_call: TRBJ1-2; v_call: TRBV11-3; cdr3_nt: TGTGCCAGCGGAACGGGTGGCGGAAACTATGGCTACACCTTC; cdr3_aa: CASGTGGGNYGYTF
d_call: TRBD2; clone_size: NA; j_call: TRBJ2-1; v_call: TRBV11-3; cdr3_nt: TGTGCCAGCAGCTTAGCAGAACTAGCGGAGCAGTTCTTC; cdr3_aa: CASSLAELAEQFF
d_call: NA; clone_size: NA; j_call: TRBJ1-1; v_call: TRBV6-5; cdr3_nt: TGTGCCAGCAGCCAAACTTGGACTGAAGCTTTCTTT; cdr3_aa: CASSQTWTEAFF
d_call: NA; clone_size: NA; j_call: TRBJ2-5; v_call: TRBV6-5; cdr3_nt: TGTGCCAGCAGTTACTCGGGACAACAAAGCTCCCAGTACTTC; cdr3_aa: CASSYSGQQSSQYF
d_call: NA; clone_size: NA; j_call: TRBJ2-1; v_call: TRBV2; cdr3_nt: TGTGCCAGCAGTGAAGGGGGGAGCTCCTACAATGAGCAGTTCTTC; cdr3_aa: CASSEGGSSYNEQFF
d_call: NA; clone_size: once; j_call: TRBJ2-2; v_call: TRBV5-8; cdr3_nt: TGTGCCAGCAGCTTGGAGTATGATACCGGGGAGCTGTTTTTT; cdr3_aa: CASSLEYDTGELFF
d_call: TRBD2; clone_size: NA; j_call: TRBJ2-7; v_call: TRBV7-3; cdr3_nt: TGTGCCAGCAGCTTAACGGGACTAGCGCTACCCTACGAGCAGTACTTC; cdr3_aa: CASSLTGLALPYEQYF
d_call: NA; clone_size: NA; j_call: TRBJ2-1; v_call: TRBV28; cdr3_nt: TGTGCCAGTCGGACTAACTACAATGAGCAGTTCTTC; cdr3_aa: CASRTNYNEQFF
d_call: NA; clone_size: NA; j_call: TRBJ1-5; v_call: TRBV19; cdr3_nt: TGTGCCAGTAGTTTGCACCCGGGCCGCGGGGACCAGCCCCAGCATTTT; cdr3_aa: CASSLHPGRGDQPQHF
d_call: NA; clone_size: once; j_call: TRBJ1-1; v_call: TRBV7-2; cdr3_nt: TGTGCCAGCAGCTCCCGGGACCTCCACTTCTTGAACACTGAAGCTTTCTTT; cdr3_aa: CASSSRDLHFLNTEAFF
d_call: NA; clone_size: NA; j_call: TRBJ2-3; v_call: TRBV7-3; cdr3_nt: TGTGCCAGCAGCTTACGGGGGCCCCCCACAGATACGCAGTATTTT; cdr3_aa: CASSLRGPPTDTQYF
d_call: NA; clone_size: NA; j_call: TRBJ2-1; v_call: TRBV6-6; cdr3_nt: TGTGCCAGCAGTTCGCTAGCCCGTATATACAATGAGCAGTTCTTC; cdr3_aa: CASSSLARIYNEQFF
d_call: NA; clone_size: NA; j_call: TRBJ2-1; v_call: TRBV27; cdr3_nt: TGTGCCAGCAGTCTCATTCCGGGAGCGGATATCTACAATGAGCAGTTCTTC; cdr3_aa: CASSLIPGADIYNEQFF
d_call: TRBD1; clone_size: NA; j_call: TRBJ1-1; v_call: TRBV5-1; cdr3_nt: TGCGCCAGCAGAAGACAGGGGGAGAACACTGAAGCTTTCTTT; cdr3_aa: CASRRQGENTEAFF
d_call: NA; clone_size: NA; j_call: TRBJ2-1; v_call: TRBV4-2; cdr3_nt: TGTGCCAGCAGCCAAGATCGCGATAGGGGTACAAACAATGAGCAGTTCTTC; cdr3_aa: CASSQDRDRGTNNEQFF
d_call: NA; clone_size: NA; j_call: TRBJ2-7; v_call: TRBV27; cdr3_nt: TGTGCCAGCAGTTTATCAGGGGGGGGCTTCGACGAGCAGTACTTC; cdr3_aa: CASSLSGGGFDEQYF
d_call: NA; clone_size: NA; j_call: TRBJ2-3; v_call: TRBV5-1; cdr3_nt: TGCGCCAGCAGCACTGTTAGGGCCCCAGATACGCAGTATTTT; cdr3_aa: CASSTVRAPDTQYF
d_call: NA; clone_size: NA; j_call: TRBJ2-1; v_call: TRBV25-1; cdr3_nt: TGTGCCAGCAGTGAATATGGGGTAGCAGATTACAATGAGCAGTTCTTC; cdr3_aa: CASSEYGVADYNEQFF
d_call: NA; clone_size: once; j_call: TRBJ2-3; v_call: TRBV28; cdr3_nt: TGTGCCAGCAGTTCCGGGGCAGATACGCAGTATTTT; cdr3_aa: CASSSGADTQYF
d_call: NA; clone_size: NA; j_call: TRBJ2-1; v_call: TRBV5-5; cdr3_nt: TGTGCCAGCAGCACCGACCTTATCTCCTACAATGAGCAGTTCTTC; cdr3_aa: CASSTDLISYNEQFF
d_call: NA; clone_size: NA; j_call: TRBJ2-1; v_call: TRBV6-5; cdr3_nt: TGTGCCAGCAGTTACGGAGGGGTGTTGTTCGATGAGCAGTTCTTC; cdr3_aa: CASSYGGVLFDEQFF
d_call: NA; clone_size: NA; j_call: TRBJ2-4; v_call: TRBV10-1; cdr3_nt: TGCGCCAGCAGCCCGGACGGGTGGGAGGCCAAAAACATTCAGTACTTC; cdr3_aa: CASSPDGWEAKNIQYF
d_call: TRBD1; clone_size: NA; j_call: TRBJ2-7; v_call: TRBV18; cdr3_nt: TGTGCCAGCTCGACAGGGGGGGTGACCTACGAGCAGTACTTC; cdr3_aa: CASSTGGVTYEQYF
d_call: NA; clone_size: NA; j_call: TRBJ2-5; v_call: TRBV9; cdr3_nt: TGTGCCAGCAGCGGGGTGAGGGAGACCCAGTACTTC; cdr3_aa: CASSGVRETQYF
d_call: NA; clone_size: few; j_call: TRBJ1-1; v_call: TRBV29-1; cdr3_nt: TGCAGCGTTGAAGATCCAAGTCCCAGTTCCAGGGCGCGGGCTTTCTTT; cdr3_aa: CSVEDPSPSSRARAFF
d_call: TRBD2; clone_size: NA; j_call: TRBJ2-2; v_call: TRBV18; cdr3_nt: TGTGCCAGCTCAGAGAGACTAGCGGGAGTTACCGGGGAGCTGTTTTTT; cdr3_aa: CASSERLAGVTGELFF
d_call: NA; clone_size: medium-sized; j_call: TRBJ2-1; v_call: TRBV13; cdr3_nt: TGTGCCAGCAGCTTCAGACTAGATCCTAACAATGAGCAGTTCTTC; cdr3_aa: CASSFRLDPNNEQFF
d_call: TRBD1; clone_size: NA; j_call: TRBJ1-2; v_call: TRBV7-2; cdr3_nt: TGTGCCAGCAGCTTATTGGGCGGACAGGGCTGGGGTGGCTACACCTTC; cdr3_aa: CASSLLGGQGWGGYTF
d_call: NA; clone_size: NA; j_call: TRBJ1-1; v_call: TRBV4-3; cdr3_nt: TGCGCCAGCACCCAAGAGGGGAGGGGACTGAACACTGAAGCTTTCTTT; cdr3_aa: CASTQEGRGLNTEAFF
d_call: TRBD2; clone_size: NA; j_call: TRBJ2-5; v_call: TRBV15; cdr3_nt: TGTGCCACCAGCAGGGGCCCAAGCGGGAGCGGGGAGACCCAGTACTTC; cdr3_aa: CATSRGPSGSGETQYF
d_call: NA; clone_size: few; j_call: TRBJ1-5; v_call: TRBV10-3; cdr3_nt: TGTGCCATCAGTGAAGGTGAGGACGGAGTTCAGCCCCAGCATTTT; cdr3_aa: CAISEGEDGVQPQHF
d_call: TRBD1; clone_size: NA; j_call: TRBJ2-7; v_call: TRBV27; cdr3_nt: TGTGCCAGCAGTTCCTCGGGACAGAGCTATTACGAGCAGTACTTC; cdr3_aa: CASSSSGQSYYEQYF